The 20 T cell receptor beta chains below come from one sample, sequenced in a study of control samples from healthy donors and cancer patients (dated by TCRdb to about 2020). To prepare the library, the immunoSEQ multiplex PCR assay was applied. Drawn from immuneACCESS, this table holds only the in-frame rearrangements with V and J called that TCRdb kept. Clones are partly lost; checked studies trace under half to an unresolved V gene and leave the rest unexplained. The sample data list over 100,000 clones, and more than 85% of these were observed just once. The ten top clones hold 17% of the sample. The source material was blood. The source of these receptors is a woman between 50 and 59 years old in good health.

This clone was seen once. The chain combines TRBV7-2 with TRBJ2-3, with TRBD2 matching over 8 bases. J gave up 3 bases and V 4 bases, and 6 bases lay outside the gene matches. The CDR3 sequence is 15 residues long. The V gene's germline CDR1 is SGHTA and CDR2 FQGNSA. The CDR3 nucleotides read TGTGCCAGCAGCTACAGCGGGAGCCGTACAGATACGCAGTATTTT. Its translation is CASSYSGSRTDTQYF.

V gene TRBV6-5 combines with J gene TRBJ1-6; unclear D gene. CDR1 MNHEY and CDR2 SVGAGI come from the germline V gene. Trimming left V 0 bases short and J 5 bases short, with 11 bases between. The CDR3 runs 16 residues. The DNA of the CDR3 is TGTGCCAGCAGTTACTCGAGGTACCAGGATAATTCACCCCTCCACTTT. This codes for CASSYSRYQDNSPLHF.

The chain uses TRBV9 and TRBJ2-3; 8 bases are shared with TRBD1. The CDR3 has 17 residues. Germline V gene lookup returns CDR1 SGDLS and CDR2 YYNGEE. V gave up 0 bases and J gave up 5 bases; unmatched junction bases: 11. In DNA, the CDR3 is TGTGCCAGCAGCGTAGTGAGTGGACAGGGAATAATAGATACGCAGTATTTT. It specifies CASSVVSGQGIIDTQYF.

This sequence joins TRBV7-9 and TRBJ2-1; 13 bases are a match to TRBD2. Per germline, CDR1 SEHNR and CDR2 FQNEAQ (reference sequence). The V gene end was trimmed by 5 bases and the J gene end by 0 bases; junction bases not matched to a gene: 1. The CDR3 runs to 16 residues. CDR3 sequence reads: CASSRTSGSSYNEQFF. CDR3 coding DNA: TGTGCCAGCAGCCGGACTAGCGGGAGCTCCTACAATGAGCAGTTCTTC.

The rearrangement joins TRBV5-6 to TRBJ2-1; D possibly corresponds to TRBD1 (6 bases). Deletions cut 0 bases from V and 4 bases from J, with 11 bases between. Looked up from germline, CDR1 is SGHDT and CDR2 is YYEEEE. CDR3 size: 15 residues. The CDR3 loop is CASSLGRQVYNEQFF. CDR3 nucleotides: TGTGCCAGCAGCTTGGGCAGACAGGTATACAATGAGCAGTTCTTC.

The V and J genes are TRBV6-2 or TRBV6-3 and TRBJ1-1, with TRBD1 as a possible D gene (5 bases). Trimming removed 2 bases from V and 5 bases from J, with 9 bases in between. Germline V gene lookup returns CDR1 MNHEY and CDR2 SVGEGT. There are 13 residues in the CDR3. DNA for the CDR3: TGTGCCAGCAGTTACCGGGGGATGACTGAAGCTTTCTTT. Residues: CASSYRGMTEAFF.

The J gene is TRBJ2-7, the V gene TRBV29-1; D tentatively fits TRBD1 or TRBD2 (6 bases each). This CDR3 is built from 16 residues. V gave up 7 bases and J gave up 3 bases, with 25 bases separating them. In germline, CDR1 is SQVTM, CDR2 ANQGSEA. The CDR3: CSGGAGTTDGGYEQYV. The CDR3 DNA reads as TGCAGCGGGGGGGCGGGGACGACCGACGGGGGCTACGAGCAGTACGTC.

V is TRBV3-1 (or the pseudogene TRBV3-2) and J is TRBJ1-3; D gene ambiguous. The germline gives CDR1 LGHDT, CDR2 YNNKEL (reference sequence). Trimming left V 4 bases short and J 4 bases short, with 11 bases between. The CDR3 extends over 14 amino acids. CDR3 nucleotide sequence: TGTGCCAGCAGCCGCCAAAGATCCGGAAACACCATATATTTT. Translation: CASSRQRSGNTIYF.

V and J are TRBV2 and TRBJ2-1; TRBD2 matches 13 bases. CDR3 length: 15 residues. Unmatched junction bases numbered 7, after V lost 10 bases and J lost 4 bases. Per germline, CDR1 SNHLY and CDR2 FYNNEI. As DNA, the CDR3 is TGTGCCACCTCAATACTAGCGGGGGGGTACAATGAGCAGTTCTTC. This sequence encodes CATSILAGGYNEQFF.

V and J are TRBV4-3 and TRBJ2-2; D uncertain. CDR1 and CDR2 from the germline V gene are LGHNA and YSLEER. V shed 0 bases and J shed 8 bases, with 16 bases lying between them. The length of the CDR3 is 16 residues. In nucleotides, the CDR3 is TGCGCCAGCAGCCAAGAAAGTCGCCCAACTATGGGGGAGCTGTTTTTT. Translation gives CASSQESRPTMGELFF.

The genes are TRBV19 and TRBJ2-1, with D tentatively TRBD1 or TRBD2 (5 bases each). Trimming took 6 bases from V and 4 from J, leaving 7 bases between them. The CDR3 loop spans 12 amino acids. Germline V gene data show CDR1 as LNHDA and CDR2 as SQIVND (reference sequence). DNA for the CDR3: TGTGCCAGTAGAGGGACGTACAATGAGCAGTTCTTC. It codes for CASRGTYNEQFF.

V and J are TRBV11-3 and TRBJ2-5; D not resolved. V lost 3 bases and J 2 bases, leaving 1 base between the germline ends. Germline CDR1 SGHNT, CDR2 YENEEA. This CDR3 contains 11 residues. The CDR3 region is CASSFQETQYF. In nucleotides, the CDR3 is TGTGCCAGCAGCTTTCAAGAGACCCAGTACTTC.

The chain carries TRBV18 and TRBJ1-1; D perhaps matches TRBD1 (6 bases). V gave up 3 bases and J gave up 0 bases, with 14 bases separating them. CDR1 is KGHSH and CDR2 is LQKENI in the germline V gene. The CDR3 totals 16 residues. CDR3 loop: CASSPNRRGLNTEAFF. CDR3 bases: TGTGCCAGCTCACCGAACCGCCGGGGGCTGAACACTGAAGCTTTCTTT.

The rearrangement uses TRBV6-5 and TRBJ2-3; TRBD2 might be the D (6 bases). V lost 4 bases and J lost 1, with 12 bases in between. The germline V gene has CDR1 MNHEY and CDR2 SVGAGI. The CDR3 runs 15 residues. CDR3 bases: TGTGCCAGCAGTTCGCGGGGTGGGGGCACAGATACGCAGTATTTT. Protein product: CASSSRGGGTDTQYF.

V usage is TRBV5-6 and J usage is TRBJ2-1; tentative D call: TRBD2 (5 bases). Trimming removed 2 bases at V and 7 bases at J, with 13 bases between. CDR1 and CDR2 (germline): SGHDT, YYEEEE. This CDR3 is 14 amino acids long. CDR3 bases: TGTGCCAGCAGCTTACACCTAGCTTATAATGAGCAGTTCTTC. This sequence encodes CASSLHLAYNEQFF.

This clone came up once. The chain links TRBV10-3 to TRBJ2-7; 7 nucleotides align to TRBD1. With V trimmed by 11 bases and J by 0 bases, 7 bases remained unmatched. The CDR3 length is 13 residues. The germline V gene encodes CDR1 ENHRY and CDR2 SYGVKD. The CDR3 coding sequence is TGTGCCTGCCGAAGGGACAGCTCCTACGAGCAGTACGTC. It specifies CACRRDSSYEQYV.

The chain has TRBV5-4 and TRBJ2-1; 9 bases are a match to TRBD1. V shed 2 bases, J shed 7 bases, and the junction held 4 bases outside the gene matches. The CDR3 length is 14 residues. Germline CDR1 reads SGHNT; CDR2 reads YYREEE (reference sequence). CDR3 in amino acids: CASSFRTGVNEQFF. CDR3 sequence (DNA): TGTGCCAGCAGCTTCAGGACAGGGGTTAATGAGCAGTTCTTC.

This clone was observed a few times. The CDR3 here is CASSLTGQRPEAFF. The CDR3 bases are TGTGCCAGCAGCCTCACCGGACAAAGGCCTGAAGCTTTCTTT. The chain uses TRBV3-1 (or the pseudogene TRBV3-2) and TRBJ1-1, with D tentatively TRBD1 (5 bases). Trimming removed 4 bases at V and 6 bases at J, with 15 bases between. CDR1 is LGHDT, CDR2 YNNKEL, per germline (reference sequence). CDR3 length: 14 residues.

The rearrangement links TRBV27 to TRBJ2-7; 7 nucleotides line up with TRBD2. The CDR3 spans 11 residues. Germline V gene data show CDR1 as MNHEY and CDR2 as SMNVEV (reference sequence). Germline trimming cut 8 bases from V and 5 bases from J; bases unmatched to any gene: 3. The CDR3 sequence: CASRGGHEQYF. DNA of the CDR3: TGTGCCAGCCGCGGGGGTCACGAGCAGTACTTC.

This clone has only one observation. V and J are TRBV4-3 and TRBJ2-2, with no clear D. Trimming cost V 3 bases and J 1 base, with 12 bases left between them. The CDR3 runs 16 residues. Germline V CDR1 and CDR2: LGHNA, YSLEER. The CDR3 nucleotides are TGCGCCAGCAGCCAGTCATTTGTCGGGAACACCGGGGAGCTGTTTTTT. Amino acid sequence: CASSQSFVGNTGELFF.